This entry features one T cell receptor (beta chain) sequence. The record originates from a study of Graves' ophthalmopathy and Graves' hyperthyroidism. Looking at the study overall: Specimen type is peripheral blood, obtained at initial diagnosis before any treatment.

The authors amplified TCR beta CDR3 regions from RNA transcripts. Second-round multiplex PCR came after first-round RT-PCR with HTBI primers. MiXCR was run by TCRdb on the multiplex PCR reads, yielding one entry per CDR3 protein. The sample includes a few hundred thousand distinct CDR3 sequences, just over 15% of them seen just once. Trimming removed 7 bases from V and 5 bases from J; junction bases left unmatched: 9. The CDR3 spans 14 residues. Germline V gene data show CDR1 as SNHLY and CDR2 as FYNNEI. The source material was peripheral blood. This chain uses TRBV2 with TRBJ2-7, with TRBD1 matching over 9 bases. This receptor was taken from a woman aged 18-30 years with stable Graves' hyperthyroidism. DNA of the CDR3: TGTGCCAGCACTGGACAGGGGTTCCGGAACGAGCAGTACTTC. As protein: CASTGQGFRNEQYF.